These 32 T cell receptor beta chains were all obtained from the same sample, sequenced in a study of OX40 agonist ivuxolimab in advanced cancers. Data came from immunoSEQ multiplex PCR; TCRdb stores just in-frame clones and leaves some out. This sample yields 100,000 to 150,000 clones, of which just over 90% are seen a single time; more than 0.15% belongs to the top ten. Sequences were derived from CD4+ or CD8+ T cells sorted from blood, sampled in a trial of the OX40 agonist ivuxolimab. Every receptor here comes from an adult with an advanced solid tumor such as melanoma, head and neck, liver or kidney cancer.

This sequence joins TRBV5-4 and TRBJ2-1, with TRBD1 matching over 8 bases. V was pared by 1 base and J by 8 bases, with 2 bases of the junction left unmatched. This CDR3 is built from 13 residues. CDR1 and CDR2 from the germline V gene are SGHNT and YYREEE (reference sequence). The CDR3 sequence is CASSLQGADEQFF. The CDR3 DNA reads TGTGCCAGCAGCTTGCAGGGGGCCGATGAGCAGTTCTTC.

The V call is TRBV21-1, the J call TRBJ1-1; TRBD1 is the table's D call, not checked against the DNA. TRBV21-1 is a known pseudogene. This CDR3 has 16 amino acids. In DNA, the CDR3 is TGTGCCATCTGGGGGCGCAGGGAAGGCATGAACACTGAAGCTTTCTTT. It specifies CAIWGRREGMNTEAFF.

In DNA, the CDR3 is TGTGCCAGCCACAGGTCCGGGGGAGATACGCAGTATTTT. Residues: CASHRSGGDTQYF. The chain is built from TRBV25-1 and TRBJ2-3; D might be TRBD2 (6 bases). Germline CDR1 and CDR2: MGHDK and SYGVNS. The CDR3 spans 13 residues. Trimming stripped 8 bases from V and 5 bases from J, with 14 bases between.

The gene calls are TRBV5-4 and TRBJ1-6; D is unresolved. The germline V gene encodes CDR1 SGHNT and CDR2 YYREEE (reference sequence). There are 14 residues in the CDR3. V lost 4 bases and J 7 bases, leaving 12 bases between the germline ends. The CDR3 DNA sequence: TGTGCCAGCAGCGTCAAGACACCGAATTCACCCCTCCACTTT. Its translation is CASSVKTPNSPLHF.

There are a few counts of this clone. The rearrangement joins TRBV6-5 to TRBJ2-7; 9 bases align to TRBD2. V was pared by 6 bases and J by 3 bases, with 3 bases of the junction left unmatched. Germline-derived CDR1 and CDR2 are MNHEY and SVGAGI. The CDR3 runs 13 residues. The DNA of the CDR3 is TGTGCCAGCAGAAGGCGGGAGGGCTACGAGCAGTACTTC. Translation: CASRRREGYEQYF.

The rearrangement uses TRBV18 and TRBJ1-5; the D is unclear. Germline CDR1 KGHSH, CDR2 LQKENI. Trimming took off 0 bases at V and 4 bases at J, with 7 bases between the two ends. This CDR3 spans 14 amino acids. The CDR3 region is CASSPPDRNQPQHF. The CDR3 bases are TGTGCCAGCTCACCACCCGACCGGAATCAGCCCCAGCATTTT.

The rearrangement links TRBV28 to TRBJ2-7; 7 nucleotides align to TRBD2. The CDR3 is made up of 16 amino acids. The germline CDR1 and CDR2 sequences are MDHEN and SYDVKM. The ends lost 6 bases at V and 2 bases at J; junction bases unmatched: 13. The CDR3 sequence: CASRRSQRTRTYEQYF. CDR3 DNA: TGTGCCAGCAGGCGGTCGCAGAGGACTAGGACCTACGAGCAGTACTTC.

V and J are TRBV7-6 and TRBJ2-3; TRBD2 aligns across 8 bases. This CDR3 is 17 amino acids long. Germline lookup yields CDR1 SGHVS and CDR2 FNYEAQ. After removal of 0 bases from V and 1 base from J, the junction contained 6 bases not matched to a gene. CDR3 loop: CASSLAGSGRGTDTQYF. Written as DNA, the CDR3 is TGTGCCAGCAGCTTAGCGGGAAGCGGGAGAGGCACAGATACGCAGTATTTT.

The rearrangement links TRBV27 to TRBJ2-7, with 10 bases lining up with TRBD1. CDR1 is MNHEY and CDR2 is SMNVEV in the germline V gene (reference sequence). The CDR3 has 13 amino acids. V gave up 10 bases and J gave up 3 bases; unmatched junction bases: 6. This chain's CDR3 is CATRQGALYEQYF. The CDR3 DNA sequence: TGTGCCACCCGACAGGGGGCTCTCTACGAGCAGTACTTC.

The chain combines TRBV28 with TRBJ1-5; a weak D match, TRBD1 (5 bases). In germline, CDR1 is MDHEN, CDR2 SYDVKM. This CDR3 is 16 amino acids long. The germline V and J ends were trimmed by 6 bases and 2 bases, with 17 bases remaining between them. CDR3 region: CASSFYRRVGNQPQHF. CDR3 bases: TGTGCCAGCAGCTTTTACAGGAGGGTTGGCAATCAGCCCCAGCATTTT.

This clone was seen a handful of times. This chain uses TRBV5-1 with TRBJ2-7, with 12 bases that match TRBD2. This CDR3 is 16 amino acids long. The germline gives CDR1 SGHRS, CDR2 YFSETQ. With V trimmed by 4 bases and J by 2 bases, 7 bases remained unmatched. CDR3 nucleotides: TGCGCCAGCAGCCAACGACTAGCGGGGGCCCCCTACGAGCAGTACTTC. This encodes CASSQRLAGAPYEQYF.

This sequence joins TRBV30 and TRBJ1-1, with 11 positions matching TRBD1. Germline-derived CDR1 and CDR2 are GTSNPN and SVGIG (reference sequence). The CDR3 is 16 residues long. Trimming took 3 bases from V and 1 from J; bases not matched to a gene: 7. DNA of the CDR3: TGTGCCTGGAGCACAGGACAGGGGGCATGGAACACTGAAGCTTTCTTT. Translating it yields CAWSTGQGAWNTEAFF.

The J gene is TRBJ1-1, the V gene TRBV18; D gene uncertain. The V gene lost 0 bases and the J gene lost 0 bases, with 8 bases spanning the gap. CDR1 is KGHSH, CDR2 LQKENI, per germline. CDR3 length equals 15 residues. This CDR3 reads CASSPPGRVNTEAFF. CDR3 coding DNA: TGTGCCAGCTCACCACCGGGGAGGGTGAACACTGAAGCTTTCTTT.

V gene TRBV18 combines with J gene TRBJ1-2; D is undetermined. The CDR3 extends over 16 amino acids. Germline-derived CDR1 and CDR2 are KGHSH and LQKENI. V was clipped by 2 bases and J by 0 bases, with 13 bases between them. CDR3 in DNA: TGTGCCAGCTCACCAATAAAAGGGCAAGCTAACTATGGCTACACCTTC. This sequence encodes CASSPIKGQANYGYTF.

CDR3 loop: CASSLSALNTEAFF. The DNA of the CDR3 is TGTGCCAGCAGCTTAAGCGCCTTGAACACTGAAGCTTTCTTT. The rearrangement joins TRBV7-9 to TRBJ1-1, with unresolved D. V was cut by 2 bases and J by 0 bases, with 7 bases left in between. Per the germline V gene, CDR1 is SEHNR and CDR2 is FQNEAQ (reference sequence). CDR3 length: 14 amino acids.

The CDR3 nucleotides read TGTGCCAGCAGTGGTGCCACCCATCAGCCCCAGCATTTT. Protein sequence: CASSGATHQPQHF. The rearrangement joins TRBV2 to TRBJ1-5; D is uncertain. In germline, CDR1 is SNHLY, CDR2 FYNNEI. Trimming left V 4 bases short and J 5 bases short, with 9 bases between. The CDR3 is made up of 13 amino acids.

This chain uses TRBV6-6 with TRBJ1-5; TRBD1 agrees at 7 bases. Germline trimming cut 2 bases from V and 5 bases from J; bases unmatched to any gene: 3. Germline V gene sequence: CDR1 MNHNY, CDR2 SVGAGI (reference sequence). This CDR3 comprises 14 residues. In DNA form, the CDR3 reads TGTGCCAGCAGTTACACCCAGGGGGATCAGCCCCAGCATTTT. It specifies CASSYTQGDQPQHF.

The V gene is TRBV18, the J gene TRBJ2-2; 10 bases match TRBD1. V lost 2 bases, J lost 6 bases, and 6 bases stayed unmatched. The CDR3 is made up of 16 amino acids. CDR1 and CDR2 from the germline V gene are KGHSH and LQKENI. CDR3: CASSPSGQGGAGELFF. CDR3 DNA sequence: TGTGCCAGCTCACCAAGCGGACAGGGGGGAGCCGGGGAGCTGTTTTTT.

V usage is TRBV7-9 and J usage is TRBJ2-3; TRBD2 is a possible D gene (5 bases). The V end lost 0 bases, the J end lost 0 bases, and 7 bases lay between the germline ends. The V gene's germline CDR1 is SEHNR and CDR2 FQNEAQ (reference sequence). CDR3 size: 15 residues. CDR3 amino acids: CASSLARTSTDTQYF. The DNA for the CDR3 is TGTGCCAGCAGCTTAGCCAGGACTAGCACAGATACGCAGTATTTT.

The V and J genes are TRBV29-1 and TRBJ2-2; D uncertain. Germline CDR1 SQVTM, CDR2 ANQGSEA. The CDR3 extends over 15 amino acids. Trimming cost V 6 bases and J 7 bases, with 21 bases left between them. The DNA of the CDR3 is TGCAGCGTCCGGCTCTGGAAGGGAAGTGACGGGGAGCTGTTTTTT. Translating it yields CSVRLWKGSDGELFF.

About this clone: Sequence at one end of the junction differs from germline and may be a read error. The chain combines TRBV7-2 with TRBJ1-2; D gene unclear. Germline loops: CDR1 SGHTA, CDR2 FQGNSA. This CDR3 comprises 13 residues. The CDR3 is CASRLEGYYGYTF. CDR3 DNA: TGTGCCAGCAGGTTAGAGGGATACTATGGCTACACCTTC. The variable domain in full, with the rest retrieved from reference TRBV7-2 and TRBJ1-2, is GAGVSQSPSNKVTEKGKDVELRCDPISGHTALYWYRQSLGQGLEFLIYFQGNSAPDKSGLPSDRFSAERTGGSVSTLTIQRTQQEDSAVYLCASRLEGYYGYTFGSGTRLTVV.

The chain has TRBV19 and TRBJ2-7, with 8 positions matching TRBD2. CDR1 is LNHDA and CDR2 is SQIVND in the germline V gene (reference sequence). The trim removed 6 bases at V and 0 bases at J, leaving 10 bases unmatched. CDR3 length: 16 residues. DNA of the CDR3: TGTGCCAGTAGCAAGATACTAGCGGCAGCCTCCTACGAGCAGTACTTC. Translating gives CASSKILAAASYEQYF.

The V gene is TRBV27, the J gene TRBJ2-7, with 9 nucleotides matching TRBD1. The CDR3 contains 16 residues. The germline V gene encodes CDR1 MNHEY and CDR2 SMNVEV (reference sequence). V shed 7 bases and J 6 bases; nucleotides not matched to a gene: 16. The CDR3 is CASTTRPGDRVSEQYF. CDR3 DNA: TGTGCCAGCACCACCCGCCCGGGGGACAGGGTTAGCGAGCAGTACTTC.

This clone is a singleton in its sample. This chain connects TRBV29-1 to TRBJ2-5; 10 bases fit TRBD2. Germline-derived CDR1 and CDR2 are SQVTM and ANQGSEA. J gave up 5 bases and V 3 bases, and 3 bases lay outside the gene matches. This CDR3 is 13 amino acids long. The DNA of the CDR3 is TGCAGCGTTGACAGCGGGGGGGGTGAGACCCAGTACTTC. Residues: CSVDSGGGETQYF.

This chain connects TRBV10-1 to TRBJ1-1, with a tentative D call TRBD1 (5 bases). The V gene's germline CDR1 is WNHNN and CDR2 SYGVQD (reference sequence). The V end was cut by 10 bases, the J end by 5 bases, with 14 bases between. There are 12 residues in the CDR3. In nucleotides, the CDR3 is TGCGCCACCAGGGAAAGGAAAACTGAAGCTTTCTTT. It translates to CATRERKTEAFF.

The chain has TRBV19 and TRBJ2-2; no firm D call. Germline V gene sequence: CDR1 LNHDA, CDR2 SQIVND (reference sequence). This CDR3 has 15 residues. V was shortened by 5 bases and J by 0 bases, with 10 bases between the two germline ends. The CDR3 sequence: CASSQLSSNTGELFF. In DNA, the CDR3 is TGTGCCAGTAGTCAACTCAGTTCGAACACCGGGGAGCTGTTTTTT.

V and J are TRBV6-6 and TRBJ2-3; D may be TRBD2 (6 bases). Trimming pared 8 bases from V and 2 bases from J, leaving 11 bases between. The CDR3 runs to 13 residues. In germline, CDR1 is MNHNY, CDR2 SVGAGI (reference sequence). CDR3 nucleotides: TGTGCCAGCTTCACGGGGGTCACAGATACGCAGTATTTT. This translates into CASFTGVTDTQYF.

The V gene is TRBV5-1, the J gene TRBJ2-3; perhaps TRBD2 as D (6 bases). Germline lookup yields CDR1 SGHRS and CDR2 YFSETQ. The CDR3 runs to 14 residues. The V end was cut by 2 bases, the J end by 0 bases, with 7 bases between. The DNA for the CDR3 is TGCGCCAGCAGCTTCGGGACTAGCACAGATACGCAGTATTTT. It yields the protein CASSFGTSTDTQYF.

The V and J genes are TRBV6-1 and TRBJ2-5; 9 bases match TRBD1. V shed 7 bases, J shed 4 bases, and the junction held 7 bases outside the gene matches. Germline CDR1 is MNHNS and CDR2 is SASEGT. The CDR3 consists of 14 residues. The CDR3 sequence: CASIQDRGRETQYF. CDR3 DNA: TGTGCCAGCATTCAGGACAGGGGCCGAGAGACCCAGTACTTC.

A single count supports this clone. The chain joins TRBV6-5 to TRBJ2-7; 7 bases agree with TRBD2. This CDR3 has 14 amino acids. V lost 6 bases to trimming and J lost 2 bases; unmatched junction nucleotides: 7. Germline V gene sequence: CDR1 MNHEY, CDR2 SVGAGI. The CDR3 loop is CASRSAGPPYEQYF. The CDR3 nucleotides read TGTGCCAGCAGGTCAGCGGGACCCCCCTACGAGCAGTACTTC.

The CDR3 nucleotides are TGTGCCAGCAGCTCTAGACCGGGACAGGTGGTAAACACCATATATTTT. The encoded protein is CASSSRPGQVVNTIYF. The rearrangement uses TRBV13 and TRBJ1-3, with 8 bases that match TRBD1. CDR1 is PRHDT and CDR2 is FYEKMQ in the germline V gene (reference sequence). There are 16 residues in the CDR3. After removal of 4 bases from V and 6 bases from J, the junction contained 11 bases not matched to a gene.

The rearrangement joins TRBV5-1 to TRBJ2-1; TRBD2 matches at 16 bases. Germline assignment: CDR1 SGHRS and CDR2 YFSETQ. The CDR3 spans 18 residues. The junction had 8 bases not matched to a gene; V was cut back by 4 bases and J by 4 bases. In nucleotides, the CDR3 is TGCGCCAGCAGCCTCAAACCGGGACTAGCGGGAGGGTACAATGAGCAGTTCTTC. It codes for CASSLKPGLAGGYNEQFF.